The 17 T cell receptor beta chains below were found in one sample sequenced in a study of T cells in Graves' hyperthyroidism and ophthalmopathy (dated by TCRdb to between 2018 and 2021). Library prep was done by multiplex PCR. Instrument on record: Illumina HiSeq 2000. Amplification of TCR beta CDR3 regions was carried out from RNA transcripts. A first-round RT-PCR of the TCR CDR3 used the HTBI primer set with the Qiagen OneStep RT-PCR kit. TCRdb reprocessing: public reads trimmed at Q25 with fastp, clones called with MiXCR, in-frame beta chains kept. All rows with the same CDR3 protein become a single entry with the most common DNA and genes. The sample data list 490,000 or so distinct CDR3 sequences, and around a fifth of these were observed just once. 49% of the sample is held by the ten biggest clonotypes. The source material was blood. These receptors were taken from a woman between 65 and 79 years old with Graves' ophthalmopathy.

This chain joins TRBV6-1 and TRBJ1-2, with a possible D match to TRBD1 (6 bases). This CDR3 is built from 15 residues. V was shortened by 7 bases and J by 4 bases, with 19 bases between the two germline ends. Germline CDR1 MNHNS, CDR2 SASEGT. In DNA form, the CDR3 reads TGTGCCAGCACTCCATGGGGGGCGGGCGGCTATGGCTACACCTTC. Translation: CASTPWGAGGYGYTF.

V gene TRBV20-1 combines with J gene TRBJ1-3; D is uncertain. The ends were cut back, 3 bases at V and 2 bases at J, with 11 bases in the middle. CDR1 is DFQATT, CDR2 SNEGSKA, per germline (reference sequence). The CDR3 is made up of 14 amino acids. The CDR3 sequence is CSARDVSPGNTIYF. The CDR3 bases are TGCAGTGCTAGGGACGTTAGCCCTGGAAACACCATATATTTT.

This clonotype was observed at least ten times. The J gene is TRBJ2-7, the V gene TRBV20-1; TRBD2 aligns across 13 bases. V shed 4 bases and J 5 bases; nucleotides not matched to a gene: 5. CDR1 DFQATT and CDR2 SNEGSKA come from the germline V gene (reference sequence). This CDR3 region has 14 residues. The CDR3: CSANRGLAGHEQYF. CDR3 nucleotides: TGCAGTGCTAACCGGGGACTAGCGGGGCACGAGCAGTACTTC.

This clonotype has at least ten counts. The DNA of the CDR3 is TGCAGTGCCGAAATTGGGGGGACTGAAGCTTTCTTT. Protein: CSAEIGGTEAFF. The V call is TRBV20-1, the J call TRBJ1-1, with D perhaps matching TRBD1 (5 bases). The V end was cut by 6 bases, the J end by 5 bases, with 13 bases between. CDR3 size: 12 residues. The germline gives CDR1 DFQATT, CDR2 SNEGSKA (reference sequence).

J is TRBJ2-3 and V is TRBV9; 7 bases fit TRBD2. The V and J ends lost 2 bases and 0 bases, in that order; junction bases with no gene match: 6. The CDR3 length is 16 residues. Germline V gene lookup returns CDR1 SGDLS and CDR2 YYNGEE. The CDR3 DNA reads as TGTGCCAGCAGCGTTGCGCTAGCGGCTAGCACAGATACGCAGTATTTT. This sequence encodes CASSVALAASTDTQYF.

In its sample, this clonotype was seen a few times. J is TRBJ2-2 and V is TRBV11-3, with TRBD1 identical over 7 bases. J lost 1 base, V lost 5 bases, and 4 bases had no gene match. The germline V gene has CDR1 SGHNT and CDR2 YENEEA. The CDR3 is made up of 15 amino acids. CDR3 residues: CASSPRDRNTGELFF. The DNA for the CDR3 is TGTGCCAGCAGCCCCCGGGACAGGAACACCGGGGAGCTGTTTTTT.

This clonotype was observed a handful of times. The J gene is TRBJ2-2, the V gene TRBV7-6, with a possible D match to TRBD2 (5 bases). This CDR3 region has 14 residues. V lost 3 bases and J lost 7, with 12 bases in between. Per the germline V gene, CDR1 is SGHVS and CDR2 is FNYEAQ. In DNA, the CDR3 is TGTGCCAGCAGCTTCCGCTCCGGGGTCGGGGAGCTGTTTTTT. It encodes CASSFRSGVGELFF.

This clonotype was recorded many times. The rearrangement links TRBV6-1 to TRBJ2-3; D remains unclear. CDR1 is MNHNS and CDR2 is SASEGT in the germline V gene. The germline V and J ends were trimmed by 3 bases and 6 bases, with 10 bases remaining between them. This CDR3 is 13 amino acids long. CDR3 bases: TGTGCCAGCAGTGACCCCCCCGCGGATACGCAGTATTTT. This encodes CASSDPPADTQYF.

This clonotype has ten or more counts. The chain is built from TRBV7-2 and TRBJ2-3; maybe TRBD2 (6 bases). The CDR3 loop spans 14 amino acids. Per the germline V gene, CDR1 is SGHTA and CDR2 is FQGNSA. V was trimmed by 1 base and J by 8 bases, leaving 13 bases between them. The chain's CDR3 is CASSLGWPEGTQYF. DNA for the CDR3: TGTGCCAGCAGCTTAGGTTGGCCGGAGGGTACGCAGTATTTT.

The chain employs TRBV5-1 and TRBJ2-1; 9 nucleotides match TRBD2. V shed 4 bases, J shed 0 bases, and the junction held 11 bases outside the gene matches. CDR3 length: 18 residues. Germline assignment: CDR1 SGHRS and CDR2 YFSETQ. The CDR3 is CASSALGGRASSYNEQFF. The CDR3 coding sequence is TGCGCCAGCAGCGCCCTGGGCGGGAGGGCGAGCTCCTACAATGAGCAGTTCTTC.

With regard to this clonotype: One end of the junction fails to match germline, which may point to a read error. The CDR3 DNA reads as TGTGCTAGCAGCTCGGGACAGGGGGCGAGCTCCTACAATGAGCAGTTCTTC. Translating it yields CASSSGQGASSYNEQFF. The chain combines TRBV7-7 with TRBJ2-1, with TRBD1 matching over 12 bases. The CDR3 length is 17 residues. Germline CDR1 reads SSHAT; CDR2 reads FNYEAQ (reference sequence).

The chain joins TRBV30 to TRBJ2-7; a weak D match, TRBD1 (6 bases). The CDR3 contains 13 residues. V was pared by 3 bases and J by 6 bases, with 15 bases between. Germline V gene sequence: CDR1 GTSNPN, CDR2 SVGIG (reference sequence). The CDR3 DNA reads as TGTGCCTGGAGCGTCGGGCAGGGGCTCGAGCAGTACTTC. This translates into CAWSVGQGLEQYF.

The chain uses TRBV6-1 and TRBJ2-7; D possibly matches TRBD1 or TRBD2 (5 bases each). From germline, CDR1 is MNHNS and CDR2 SASEGT. Trimming cost V 6 bases and J 3 bases, with 12 bases left between them. CDR3 length: 13 residues. CDR3 nucleotides: TGTGCCAGCAGCCACCGGGACGGCTACGAGCAGTACTTC. This codes for CASSHRDGYEQYF.

This clonotype was counted ten times or more. V gene TRBV20-1 combines with J gene TRBJ2-3; D is unresolved. Trimming pared 8 bases from V and 3 bases from J, leaving 15 bases between. This CDR3 spans 13 amino acids. The germline CDR1 and CDR2 sequences are DFQATT and SNEGSKA (reference sequence). CDR3 loop: CSSMWPTTDTQYF. CDR3 bases: TGCAGTTCCATGTGGCCCACTACAGATACGCAGTATTTT.

There are a few counts of this clonotype. J is TRBJ1-1 and V is TRBV6-1, with 8 bases identical to TRBD1. CDR3 length: 14 amino acids. The J segment lost 6 bases and the V segment lost 3 bases, leaving 6 bases of the junction unmatched. Germline CDR1 reads MNHNS; CDR2 reads SASEGT. The chain's CDR3 is CASSEMYRGAEAFF. CDR3 coding DNA: TGTGCCAGCAGTGAGATGTACAGGGGGGCTGAAGCTTTCTTT.

This chain links TRBV28 with TRBJ1-1; D remains unclear. Germline V gene lookup returns CDR1 MDHEN and CDR2 SYDVKM. This CDR3 is built from 15 residues. Trimming took off 3 bases at V and 2 bases at J, with 13 bases between the two ends. CDR3: CASSFQVLYNTEAFF. CDR3 nucleotide sequence: TGTGCCAGCAGTTTTCAGGTATTATACAACACTGAAGCTTTCTTT.

This clonotype occurred many times. CDR3 sequence (DNA): TGCAGCGCCGGGACAGGGGTCTACGAGCAGTACTTC. This encodes CSAGTGVYEQYF. The rearrangement links TRBV29-1 to TRBJ2-7; 10 positions match TRBD1. This CDR3 has 12 residues. CDR1 is SQVTM and CDR2 is ANQGSEA in the germline V gene. Trimming at V came to 7 bases and at J to 3 bases, leaving 3 bases not matched to a gene.